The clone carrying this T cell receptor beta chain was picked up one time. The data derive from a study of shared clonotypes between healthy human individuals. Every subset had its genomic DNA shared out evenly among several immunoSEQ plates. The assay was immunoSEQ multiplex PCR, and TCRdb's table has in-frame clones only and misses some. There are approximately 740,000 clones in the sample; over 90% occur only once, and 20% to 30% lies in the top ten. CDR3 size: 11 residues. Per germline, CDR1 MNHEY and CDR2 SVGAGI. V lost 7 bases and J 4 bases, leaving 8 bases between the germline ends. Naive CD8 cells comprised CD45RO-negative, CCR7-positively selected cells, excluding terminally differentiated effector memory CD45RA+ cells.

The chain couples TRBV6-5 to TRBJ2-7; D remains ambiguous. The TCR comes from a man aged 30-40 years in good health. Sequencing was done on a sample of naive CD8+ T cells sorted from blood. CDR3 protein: CASIVGYEQYF. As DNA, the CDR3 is TGTGCCAGCATAGTAGGTTACGAGCAGTACTTC.